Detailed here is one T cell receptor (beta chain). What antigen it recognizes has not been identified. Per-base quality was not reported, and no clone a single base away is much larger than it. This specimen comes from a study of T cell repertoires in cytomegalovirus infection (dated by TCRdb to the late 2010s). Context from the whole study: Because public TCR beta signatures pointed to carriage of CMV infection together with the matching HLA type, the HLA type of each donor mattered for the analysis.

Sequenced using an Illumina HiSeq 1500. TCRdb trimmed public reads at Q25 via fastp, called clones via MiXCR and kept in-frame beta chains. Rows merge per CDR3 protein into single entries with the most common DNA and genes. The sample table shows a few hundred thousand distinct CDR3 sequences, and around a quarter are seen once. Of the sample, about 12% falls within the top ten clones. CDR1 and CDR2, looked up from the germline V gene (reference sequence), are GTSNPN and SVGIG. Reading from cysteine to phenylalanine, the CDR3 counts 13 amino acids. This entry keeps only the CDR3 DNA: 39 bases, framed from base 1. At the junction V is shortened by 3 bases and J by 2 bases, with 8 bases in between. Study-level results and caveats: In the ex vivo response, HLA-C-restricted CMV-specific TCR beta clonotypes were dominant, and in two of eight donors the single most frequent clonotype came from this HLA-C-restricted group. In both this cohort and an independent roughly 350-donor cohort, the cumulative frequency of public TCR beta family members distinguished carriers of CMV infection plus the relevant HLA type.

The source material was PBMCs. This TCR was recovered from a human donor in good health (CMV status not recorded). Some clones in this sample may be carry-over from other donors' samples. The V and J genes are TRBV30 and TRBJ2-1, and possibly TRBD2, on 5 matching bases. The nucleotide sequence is TGTGCCTGGAGGGGAGACGCCTACAATGAGCAGTTCTTC. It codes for CAWRGDAYNEQFF.